Listed below are T cell receptor beta chains from one sample, sequenced in a study of blood T cells in healthy people across ages. MiXCR was run by TCRdb on the 5' RACE reads, yielding one entry per CDR3 protein. The sample has about 640,000 distinct CDR3 sequences, roughly 53% seen once; the top ten hold over 30%. Sequenced input: blood. The receptors stem from a man aged 55 to 70 in good health. CDR3s include the opening cysteine and the closing phenylalanine or tryptophan. The D gene is left open where the match is weak. Clone size is stated in some rows and not others, as once, few, many or a class when expanded.

D gene	V gene	J gene	clone size	CDR3 protein	CDR3 DNA
.	TRBV28	TRBJ2-6	once	CASSFLQGYSGANVLTF	TGTGCCAGCAGTTTCCTCCAGGGTTACTCTGGGGCCAACGTCCTGACTTTC
.	TRBV20-1	TRBJ1-6	.	CSAPGRGPYNSPLHF	TGCAGTGCACCGGGACGGGGGCCCTATAATTCACCCCTCCACTTT
.	TRBV14	TRBJ2-5	.	CASSQVGGVETQYF	TGTGCCAGCAGCCAAGTAGGTGGGGTTGAGACCCAGTACTTC
.	TRBV20-1	TRBJ1-5	.	CSASNLVRGTGQPQHF	TGCAGTGCTAGCAATCTCGTCCGGGGAACTGGTCAGCCCCAGCATTTT
TRBD2	TRBV4-2	TRBJ2-5	.	CASSQDRGGTTQETQYF	TGTGCCAGCAGCCAAGATCGGGGCGGGACTACCCAAGAGACCCAGTACTTC
TRBD2	TRBV7-2	TRBJ2-5	once	CASRPTSGAGETQYF	TGTGCCAGCAGACCCACTAGCGGGGCGGGGGAGACCCAGTACTTC
.	TRBV3-1	TRBJ1-2	.	CASSQAPGVLDYGYTF	TGTGCCAGCAGTCAAGCCCCAGGGGTATTGGACTATGGCTACACCTTC
TRBD1	TRBV20-1	TRBJ1-1	.	CSAGGQGTEAFF	TGCAGTGCCGGCGGACAGGGTACTGAAGCTTTCTTT
TRBD1	TRBV4-1	TRBJ2-2	.	CASSQRTGDGELFF	TGCGCCAGCAGCCAAAGGACAGGGGACGGGGAGCTGTTTTTT
TRBD2	TRBV9	TRBJ2-5	.	CASSVTAGGIQETQYF	TGTGCCAGCAGCGTGACAGCGGGGGGGATACAAGAGACCCAGTACTTC
.	TRBV9	TRBJ1-1	.	CASSPLRQVNTEAFF	TGTGCCAGCAGCCCCCTGAGACAGGTGAACACTGAAGCTTTCTTT
TRBD1	TRBV10-3	TRBJ2-7	.	CAISDAGQGLRSYEQYF	TGTGCCATCAGTGATGCGGGACAGGGCCTCAGAAGCTACGAGCAGTACTTC
.	TRBV20-1	TRBJ2-4	.	CSAQSPVAKNIQYF	TGCAGTGCCCAGAGCCCTGTAGCCAAAAACATTCAGTACTTC
.	TRBV27	TRBJ2-7	few	CASSLGLGGYEQYF	TGTGCCAGCAGTTTAGGACTAGGGGGCTACGAGCAGTACTTC
TRBD1	TRBV24-1	TRBJ2-1	once	CATSDPRQGASNEQFF	TGTGCCACCAGTGACCCCAGACAGGGGGCTTCCAATGAGCAGTTCTTC
TRBD2	TRBV9	TRBJ2-4	.	CASSGSGGAAKNIQYF	TGTGCCAGCAGTGGTAGCGGGGGGGCGGCCAAAAACATTCAGTACTTC
.	TRBV6-2/TRBV6-3	TRBJ2-5	many	CASSKTSRETQYF	TGTGCCAGCAGCAAGACATCCCGGGAGACCCAGTACTTC
.	TRBV10-3	TRBJ2-1	.	CAISESWESYNEQFF	TGTGCCATCAGTGAGTCGTGGGAATCCTACAATGAGCAGTTCTTC
.	TRBV6-6	TRBJ1-2	.	CASSSDSGRGYTF	TGTGCCAGCAGTTCAGACAGTGGGAGGGGCTACACCTTC
.	TRBV29-1	TRBJ2-7	.	CSGDIQGEQYF	TGCAGCGGTGATATCCAGGGCGAGCAGTACTTC
.	TRBV2	TRBJ1-5	.	CASSQLYQPQHF	TGTGCCAGCAGTCAACTATATCAGCCCCAGCATTTT
TRBD1	TRBV28	TRBJ1-2	.	CASSSTGIGDYGYTF	TGTGCCAGCAGTTCGACAGGGATCGGGGACTATGGCTACACCTTC
.	TRBV18	TRBJ2-1	.	CASSPGNINEQFF	TGTGCCAGCTCACCAGGGAATATCAATGAGCAGTTCTTC
TRBD1	TRBV18	TRBJ2-5	.	CASSPGTGGRETQYF	TGTGCCAGCTCACCCGGGACAGGGGGACGAGAGACCCAGTACTTC
.	TRBV20-1	TRBJ2-3	once	CSAFEGTDTQYF	TGCAGTGCTTTCGAAGGCACAGATACGCAGTATTTT
.	TRBV3-1	TRBJ2-1	few	CASSREETPPFF	TGTGCCAGCAGCAGAGAGGAGACCCCTCCGTTCTTC
TRBD2	TRBV24-1	TRBJ2-2	.	CATGAGGHTGELFF	TGTGCCACTGGAGCGGGGGGACACACCGGGGAGCTGTTTTTT
TRBD2	TRBV5-5	TRBJ2-1	.	CASRAQVTSGGLLVPYNEQFF	TGTGCCAGCAGGGCCCAGGTGACTAGCGGGGGCCTTTTGGTTCCCTACAATGAGCAGTTCTTC
.	TRBV15	TRBJ2-5	.	CATSPRDTRETQYF	TGTGCCACCAGCCCCAGAGATACCCGGGAGACCCAGTACTTC
TRBD2	TRBV20-1	TRBJ2-5	.	CSANNTSGGQETQYF	TGCAGTGCTAACAATACTAGCGGGGGCCAAGAGACCCAGTACTTC
.	TRBV6-5	TRBJ1-1	.	CASGQRMNTEAFF	TGTGCCAGCGGGCAGAGAATGAACACTGAAGCTTTCTTT
.	TRBV4-1	TRBJ2-2	many	CASSPTGVGTGELFF	TGCGCCAGCAGCCCGACGGGGGTGGGCACCGGGGAGCTGTTTTTT
.	TRBV29-1	TRBJ2-5	.	CSVLVTAQETQYF	TGCAGCGTCCTGGTGACGGCCCAAGAGACCCAGTACTTC
.	TRBV9	TRBJ2-2	.	CASSATALDTGELFF	TGTGCCAGCAGCGCCACCGCGCTCGACACCGGGGAGCTGTTTTTT
.	TRBV2	TRBJ2-1	.	CASTMGRLQFF	TGTGCCAGCACTATGGGACGTCTACAGTTCTTC
.	TRBV12-3/TRBV12-4	TRBJ2-5	.	CASSLVGRDWTQYF	TGTGCCAGCAGTTTAGTAGGGCGGGATTGGACCCAGTACTTC
.	TRBV7-2	TRBJ2-5	few	CASSLVFTSQETQYF	TGTGCCAGCAGCTTAGTTTTTACTAGTCAAGAGACCCAGTACTTC
.	TRBV12-3/TRBV12-4	TRBJ2-1	.	CASSFRTVPYNEQFF	TGTGCCAGCAGTTTTAGGACAGTTCCCTACAATGAGCAGTTCTTC
TRBD2	TRBV12-3/TRBV12-4	TRBJ2-1	.	CASSSGLAGGQFF	TGTGCCAGCAGTTCGGGACTAGCGGGGGGCCAGTTCTTC
TRBD1	TRBV4-1	TRBJ2-7	once	CTSSQGVTYEQYF	TGCACCAGCAGCCAGGGGGTAACCTACGAGCAGTACTTC
TRBD1	TRBV18	TRBJ1-2	.	CASSPGGGAYGYTF	TGTGCCAGCTCACCAGGAGGGGGCGCGTATGGCTACACCTTC
.	TRBV2	TRBJ2-4	.	CASSEEAKNIQYF	TGTGCCAGCAGTGAAGAAGCCAAAAACATTCAGTACTTC
.	TRBV7-2	TRBJ1-2	.	CASSPRRVLANYGYTF	TGTGCCAGCAGCCCCCGCAGGGTATTAGCTAACTATGGCTACACCTTC
.	TRBV2	TRBJ1-5	.	CASGPVGNQPQHF	TGTGCCAGCGGGCCGGTTGGGAATCAGCCCCAGCATTTT